This TCR beta chain was documented in a study of blood T cells in healthy people across ages. Primers used in a second PCR of about 7 to 12 cycles were a sample-barcoded 5' primer and a J-beta primer mix. In TCRdb, the 5' RACE reads were re-called with MiXCR into one record per CDR3 protein. The sample lists approximately 2,000,000 distinct CDR3 sequences; around 40% were seen once. This CDR3 has 14 amino acids. The germline V gene has CDR1 SGHTA and CDR2 FQGNSA. The junction had 5 bases not matched to a gene; V was cut back by 5 bases and J by 5 bases. Sequencing was performed on blood. The chain combines TRBV7-2 with TRBJ1-5; 8 bases are shared with TRBD1. This TCR came from a human donor in good health. The CDR3 nucleotides read TGTGCCAGCAGCGAGGACAGGGCGTATCAGCCCCAGCATTTT. Translated: CASSEDRAYQPQHF. The variable domain in full, completed from reference TRBV7-2 and TRBJ1-5, reads GAGVSQSPSNKVTEKGKDVELRCDPISGHTALYWYRQSLGQGLEFLIYFQGNSAPDKSGLPSDRFSAERTGGSVSTLTIQRTQQEDSAVYLCASSEDRAYQPQHFGDGTRLSIL.